The clone carrying this T cell receptor beta chain was observed at least ten times. Its target is unknown. Using quantitative 5'-RACE with molecular barcodes, the authors made TCR beta libraries. Each CDR3 protein is one row after TCRdb ran MiXCR on the 5' RACE reads. Among about 13,000 distinct CDR3 sequences listed, around 2.8% were seen once. This sample was included in a study of CD8 T cells in ankylosing spondylitis. Study-wide results and limits: From matched ankylosing spondylitis synovial fluid, disease-linked clones were reportedly recovered at significantly enriched levels. In ankylosing spondylitis blood, a motif of fewer than 10 highly homologous TCR beta variants appeared characteristic.

The receptor was isolated from a male donor with ankylosing spondylitis or in good health (not recorded which). Sequencing was carried out using blood, either unsorted or a sorted T cell fraction (not recorded which).

The CDR3, as DNA: TGTGCCAGCAGCGCCGCTGGACGAGAGACCCAGTACTTC. It translates to CASSAAGRETQYF. V gene TRBV9 combines with J gene TRBJ2-5; no reliable D call. CDR3 length: 13 residues. The V gene's germline CDR1 is SGDLS and CDR2 YYNGEE. Trimming shortened V by 3 bases and J by 4 bases, and 10 bases separated the two germline ends.